These 9 T cell receptor beta chains were all obtained from the same sample, sequenced in a study of blood T cells in healthy people across ages. A second PCR, run for roughly 7 to 12 cycles, used a sample-barcoded 5' primer plus a J-beta primer mix. TCRdb reprocessed the 5' RACE reads with MiXCR, giving one entry per CDR3 protein. This sample yields 1.5 million to 2 million distinct CDR3 sequences, of which roughly 27% are seen a single time; about 7.7% belongs to the top ten. The specimen sequenced was blood. Receptor source: a woman aged 25-40 years in good health.

This clonotype was seen ten or more times. The chain uses TRBV4-3 and TRBJ2-3, with 9 bases matching TRBD2. This CDR3 region has 16 residues. Trimming at V came to 1 base and at J to 0 bases, leaving 2 bases not matched to a gene. CDR1 and CDR2 (germline): LGHNA, YSLEER. The DNA of the CDR3 is TGCGCCAGCAGCCAAGTAACTAGCGGGAGCACAGATACGCAGTATTTT. Protein: CASSQVTSGSTDTQYF.

This clonotype was detected only once. The chain joins TRBV5-6 to TRBJ2-7, with TRBD1 matching 7 bases. The CDR3 has 14 residues. The junction had 9 bases not matched to a gene; V was cut back by 2 bases and J by 7 bases. The V gene's germline CDR1 is SGHDT and CDR2 YYEEEE. The CDR3 here is CASSLGTVEREQYF. The CDR3 region has the DNA TGTGCCAGCAGCTTAGGGACAGTCGAACGTGAGCAGTACTTC.

This clonotype was observed a handful of times. The chain recombines TRBV30 with TRBJ1-2, with D perhaps TRBD1 (5 bases). CDR3 length equals 13 residues. V lost 3 bases and J lost 5, with 13 bases in between. The germline gives CDR1 GTSNPN, CDR2 SVGIG (reference sequence). The CDR3 DNA reads as TGTGCCTGGAGCAAGGACACCCAGTATGGCTACACCTTC. Translated: CAWSKDTQYGYTF.

Details on this clonotype: This may come from a read error, since a much larger clone is one base off. The chain links TRBV4-3 to TRBJ2-7, with D perhaps TRBD2 (6 bases). In germline, CDR1 is LGHNA, CDR2 YSLEER. This CDR3 is 15 amino acids long. The CDR3 spells CVSSPKGGASYEQYF. CDR3 nucleotide sequence: TGCGTCAGCAGCCCGAAGGGCGGGGCCTCCTACGAGCAGTACTTC.

V is TRBV9 and J is TRBJ2-3; 10 nucleotides line up with TRBD2. The germline V gene encodes CDR1 SGDLS and CDR2 YYNGEE. V shed 4 bases and J 2 bases; nucleotides not matched to a gene: 7. The CDR3 extends over 16 amino acids. CDR3: CASSLDLAGATDTQYF. The CDR3 nucleotides are TGTGCCAGCAGCCTCGACCTAGCGGGGGCCACAGATACGCAGTATTTT.

The genes are TRBV4-1 and TRBJ2-5; D may be TRBD1 (5 bases). The V end was cut by 4 bases, the J end by 4 bases, with 16 bases between. Germline V gives CDR1 MGHRA, CDR2 YSYEKL. CDR3 length: 15 residues. DNA of the CDR3: TGCGCCAGCAGCCCGCTAGAGATTGGGGCAGAGACCCAGTACTTC. It yields the protein CASSPLEIGAETQYF.

This clonotype was counted a few times. The chain has TRBV20-1 and TRBJ2-1, with 8 bases identical to TRBD2. V lost 3 bases and J lost 6; bases outside the gene matches: 4. The CDR3 spans 13 residues. Germline V CDR1 and CDR2: DFQATT, SNEGSKA (reference sequence). The CDR3 DNA is TGCAGTGCTAGCCCCGGGACTAGCAATGAGCAGTTCTTC. This gives the protein CSASPGTSNEQFF.

The chain joins TRBV6-5 to TRBJ1-2; 9 positions agree with TRBD1. The germline V gene has CDR1 MNHEY and CDR2 SVGAGI. This CDR3 is built from 15 residues. The J segment lost 6 bases and the V segment lost 5 bases, leaving 10 bases of the junction unmatched. The CDR3 nucleotides are TGTGCCAGCAGTCAAGACAGGGGGGAAGACCATGGCTACACCTTC. It specifies CASSQDRGEDHGYTF.

The chain combines TRBV2 with TRBJ1-2, with TRBD1 matching over 9 bases. There are 14 residues in the CDR3. CDR1 is SNHLY and CDR2 is FYNNEI in the germline V gene. The ends lost 8 bases at V and 3 bases at J; junction bases unmatched: 7. This CDR3 reads CASCRDRVDYGYTF. As DNA, the CDR3 is TGTGCCAGCTGCCGGGACAGGGTTGACTATGGCTACACCTTC.